The 6 T cell receptor beta chains given below trace back to one sample, sequenced in a study of blood T cell repertoires in COVID-19. Produced via immunoSEQ multiplex PCR; TCRdb's table is partial and in-frame only. The table has approximately 470,000 clones, approximately 90% seen once. Sequenced sample: PBMCs or T cells enriched from blood (not recorded which). These receptors came from a woman younger than 30 who had recovered from COVID-19.

The CDR3 spells CASRRLSGGVQETQYF. CDR3 sequence (DNA): TGCGCCAGCCGAAGGCTTAGCGGGGGGGTCCAAGAGACCCAGTACTTC. The genes are TRBV5-1 and TRBJ2-5; TRBD2 agrees at 11 bases. Per the germline V gene, CDR1 is SGHRS and CDR2 is YFSETQ. CDR3 length: 16 amino acids. Trimming at V came to 7 bases and at J to 1 base, leaving 9 bases not matched to a gene. The whole variable domain, remainder taken from reference TRBV5-1 and TRBJ2-5, is KAGVTQTPRYLIKTRGQQVTLSCSPISGHRSVSWYQQTPGQGLQFLFEYFSETQRNKGNFPGRFSGRQFSNSRSEMNVSTLELGDSALYLCASRRLSGGVQETQYFGPGTRLLVL.

The chain carries TRBV19 and TRBJ2-5; weak D call: TRBD1 (6 bases). The CDR3 is 13 residues long. V lost 7 bases and J 4 bases, leaving 13 bases between the germline ends. In germline, CDR1 is LNHDA, CDR2 SQIVND (reference sequence). This chain's CDR3 is CASNPGVGETQYF. Here the CDR3 DNA reads TGTGCCAGTAACCCAGGGGTAGGAGAGACCCAGTACTTC.

The chain uses TRBV3-1 (or the pseudogene TRBV3-2) and TRBJ2-1, with D unresolved. V lost 1 base and J 10 bases, leaving 11 bases between the germline ends. This CDR3 is 13 amino acids long. The germline V gene encodes CDR1 LGHDT and CDR2 YNNKEL (reference sequence). DNA of the CDR3: TGTGCCAGCAGCCAAGGGCTCACCAGGGAGCAGTTCTTC. Its translation: CASSQGLTREQFF.

The chain couples TRBV3-1 (or the pseudogene TRBV3-2) to TRBJ2-7; 7 bases fit TRBD2. The J segment lost 4 bases and the V segment lost 3 bases, leaving 6 bases of the junction unmatched. The CDR3 runs 14 residues. Looked up from germline, CDR1 is LGHDT and CDR2 is YNNKEL (reference sequence). This CDR3 is CASSHSGGGYEQYF. CDR3 bases: TGTGCCAGCAGCCATTCGGGGGGTGGATACGAGCAGTACTTC.

The V gene is TRBV3-1 (or the pseudogene TRBV3-2), the J gene TRBJ2-3, with D possibly matching TRBD2 (5 bases). The germline V gene encodes CDR1 LGHDT and CDR2 YNNKEL (reference sequence). Trimming removed 1 base at V and 3 bases at J, with 14 bases between. CDR3 size: 16 residues. Here the CDR3 DNA reads TGTGCCAGCAGCCAAGGAGTCTCTTGGAGGACAGATACGCAGTATTTT. It encodes CASSQGVSWRTDTQYF.

The chain uses TRBV5-8 and TRBJ1-6; possibly TRBD1 for D (5 bases). The ends were cut back, 0 bases at V and 9 bases at J, with 16 bases in the middle. The germline V gene encodes CDR1 SGHTS and CDR2 YDEGEE. The CDR3 covers 16 residues. CDR3 in amino acids: CASSLGQSPGGSPLHF. In DNA, the CDR3 is TGTGCCAGCAGCTTGGGCCAATCCCCGGGGGGTTCACCCCTCCACTTT.